The clone carrying this TCR beta chain has more than one count but fewer than ten. No antigen is known for it. This CDR3 comprises 14 residues. CDR1 is LNHDA, CDR2 SQIVND, per germline (reference sequence). After removal of 4 bases from V and 1 base from J, the junction contained 2 bases not matched to a gene. Excluded were patients having autoimmune disease history or systemic immunosuppression. The sample belongs to a study of OX40 agonist ivuxolimab in advanced cancers. Overall study findings and caveats: Researchers report that CD8+ T cells had, on average, more expanded clones than CD4+.

Measured with immunoSEQ multiplex PCR; TCRdb has only the in-frame clones, and not every one. The sample holds some 60,000 clones, roughly 84% seen once. The genes are TRBV19 and TRBJ2-5; 8 bases line up with TRBD1. Specimen: CD4+ or CD8+ T cells sorted from blood, collected in a trial of the OX40 agonist ivuxolimab. The origin of this receptor is an adult with an advanced solid tumor such as melanoma, head and neck, liver or kidney cancer. CDR3 protein: CASSTTGGQETQYF. The CDR3 bases are TGTGCCAGTAGTACCACAGGGGGCCAAGAGACCCAGTACTTC.